Below are 9 T cell receptor beta chains sequenced from a single sample in a study of post-analysis software for immune sequencing data. Notes on the study in general: In patients, about five TRBV segments were more frequent than in controls, with TRBV5-6, TRBV5-1 and TRBV20-1 among them.

These receptors' antigens are unknown. TCR beta libraries were prepared from cDNA with unique molecular identifiers. TCRdb recomputed calls from the PCR reads with MiXCR, one row per CDR3 protein. The table includes about 460,000 distinct CDR3 sequences, roughly 45% detected once. The sample comprised blood. All receptors derive from a girl between 5 and 17 years old with multiple sclerosis.

V usage is TRBV6-5 and J usage is TRBJ2-2, with 11 bases matching TRBD2. Germline V gives CDR1 MNHEY, CDR2 SVGAGI. This CDR3 is 15 amino acids long. J gave up 1 base and V 5 bases, and 0 bases lay outside the gene matches. The CDR3 nucleotides are TGTGCCAGCAGTGGGACTAGCGGGAACACCGGGGAGCTGTTTTTT. Amino acids: CASSGTSGNTGELFF.

The chain recombines TRBV6-5 with TRBJ1-4; 8 bases line up with TRBD1. The CDR3 is 18 amino acids. Germline V gene lookup returns CDR1 MNHEY and CDR2 SVGAGI. J lost 0 bases, V lost 2 bases, and 8 bases had no gene match. The CDR3 DNA sequence: TGTGCCAGCAGTTACATGGGTGACAGGGGTACAACTAATGAAAAACTGTTTTTT. This encodes CASSYMGDRGTTNEKLFF.

The V and J genes are TRBV5-1 and TRBJ2-1; 11 positions match TRBD1. There are 14 residues in the CDR3. Germline V gives CDR1 SGHRS, CDR2 YFSETQ. V was clipped by 4 bases and J by 7 bases; unmatched bases: 4. Here the CDR3 reads CASSTGTGGNEQFF. The DNA of the CDR3 is TGCGCCAGCAGCACCGGGACAGGGGGAAATGAGCAGTTCTTC. The full variable domain, completed using reference TRBV5-1 and TRBJ2-1, is KAGVTQTPRYLIKTRGQQVTLSCSPISGHRSVSWYQQTPGQGLQFLFEYFSETQRNKGNFPGRFSGRQFSNSRSEMNVSTLELGDSALYLCASSTGTGGNEQFFGPGTRLTVL.

The rearrangement joins TRBV20-1 to TRBJ1-2; 11 bases map to TRBD1. Germline V gives CDR1 DFQATT, CDR2 SNEGSKA (reference sequence). The CDR3 is 14 residues long. With 6 bases clipped from V and 7 bases from J, the junction kept 10 bases outside the gene matches. CDR3 loop: CSATPGQGEAGYTF. The CDR3 nucleotides read TGCAGTGCCACTCCGGGACAGGGGGAGGCTGGCTACACCTTC.

The gene calls are TRBV12-3 or TRBV12-4 and TRBJ2-5; D unclear. V was cut by 6 bases and J by 5 bases, with 16 bases left in between. The CDR3 consists of 14 residues. Written as DNA, the CDR3 is TGTGCCAGCAGCCCCGCCCGATTCCGCGAGACCCAGTACTTC. Encoded protein: CASSPARFRETQYF.

CDR3 coding DNA: TGTGCCAGTAGTCTTTACCAGGGGGCTCGGCTCGATGAGCAGTTCTTC. As protein: CASSLYQGARLDEQFF. The chain couples TRBV19 to TRBJ2-1, with 8 bases lining up with TRBD1. Germline V gene sequence: CDR1 LNHDA, CDR2 SQIVND (reference sequence). The CDR3 is made up of 16 amino acids. V shed 5 bases and J 8 bases; nucleotides not matched to a gene: 14.

This clonotype was counted ten times or more. The V gene is TRBV20-1, the J gene TRBJ1-1; D unresolved. The CDR3 contains 14 residues. Trimming stripped 0 bases from V and 2 bases from J, with 10 bases between. Germline V gene lookup returns CDR1 DFQATT and CDR2 SNEGSKA (reference sequence). The CDR3 protein is CSARDEAANTEAFF. In DNA, the CDR3 is TGCAGTGCTAGAGATGAGGCTGCTAACACTGAAGCTTTCTTT.

V usage is TRBV29-1 and J usage is TRBJ1-1; D is uncertain. Germline V gene sequence: CDR1 SQVTM, CDR2 ANQGSEA. The CDR3 is made up of 12 amino acids. V was pared by 4 bases and J by 5 bases, with 11 bases between. Here the CDR3 DNA reads TGCAGCGTTGCGCGGGGTGATACTGAAGCTTTCTTT. Protein product: CSVARGDTEAFF.

V and J are TRBV12-3 or TRBV12-4 and TRBJ1-1; possibly TRBD1 for D (6 bases). The CDR3 is 14 amino acids. With 4 bases removed from V and 0 bases from J, the gap between germline ends came to 9 bases. CDR3 DNA sequence: TGTGCCAGCAGTTACAGGGTCCTGAACACTGAAGCTTTCTTT. The encoded protein is CASSYRVLNTEAFF.